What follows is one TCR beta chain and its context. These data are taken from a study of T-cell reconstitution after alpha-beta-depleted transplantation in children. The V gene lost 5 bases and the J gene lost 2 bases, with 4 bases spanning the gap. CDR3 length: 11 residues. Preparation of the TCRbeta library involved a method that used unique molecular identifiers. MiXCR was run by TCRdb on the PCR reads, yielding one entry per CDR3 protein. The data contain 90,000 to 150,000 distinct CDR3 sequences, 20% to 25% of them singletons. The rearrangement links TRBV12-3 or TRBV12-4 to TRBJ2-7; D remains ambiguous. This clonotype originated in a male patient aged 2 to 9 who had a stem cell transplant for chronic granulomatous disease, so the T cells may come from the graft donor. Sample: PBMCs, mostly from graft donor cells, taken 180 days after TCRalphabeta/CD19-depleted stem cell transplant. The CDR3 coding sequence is TGTGCCAGCAGTGAAACCTACGAGCAGTACTTC. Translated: CASSETYEQYF.